The 11 T cell receptor beta chains given below trace back to one sample, sequenced in a study of blood T cell repertoires in COVID-19. TCRdb's copy holds only in-frame clones and misses some; the assay was immunoSEQ multiplex PCR. The sample contains more than 100,000 clones, 84% of which appear only once. The specimen sequenced was peripheral blood. The receptors stem from a man aged 60 to 69 with acute or convalescent COVID-19.

This clone appeared a single time. The chain links TRBV6-5 to TRBJ1-2; no reliable D call. From germline, CDR1 is MNHEY and CDR2 SVGAGI. There are 15 residues in the CDR3. The germline V and J ends were trimmed by 6 bases and 1 base, with 15 bases remaining between them. The CDR3 sequence: CASSPGGRGNYGYTF. CDR3 bases: TGTGCCAGCAGCCCGGGAGGTCGGGGTAACTATGGCTACACCTTC.

The J gene is TRBJ2-5, the V gene TRBV4-1; D gene uncertain. V lost 3 bases and J 5 bases, leaving 7 bases between the germline ends. The CDR3 runs to 12 residues. Per the germline V gene, CDR1 is MGHRA and CDR2 is YSYEKL. The CDR3 protein is CASSHLRETQYF. The CDR3 DNA reads as TGCGCCAGCAGCCATCTCCGGGAGACCCAGTACTTC.

The chain employs TRBV5-6 and TRBJ1-1; D perhaps matches TRBD1 (5 bases). The CDR3 is made up of 14 amino acids. The germline V gene has CDR1 SGHDT and CDR2 YYEEEE. V was shortened by 0 bases and J by 4 bases, with 10 bases between the two germline ends. The CDR3 loop is CASSLEGIGTEAFF. Here the CDR3 DNA reads TGTGCCAGCAGCTTGGAGGGGATAGGCACTGAAGCTTTCTTT.

In nucleotides, the CDR3 is TGTGCCTGGAGCCCCCTCGGGGGGGATTCACCCCTCCACTTT. This codes for CAWSPLGGDSPLHF. The chain carries TRBV30 and TRBJ1-6; TRBD1 might be the D (5 bases). Germline V gene sequence: CDR1 GTSNPN, CDR2 SVGIG (reference sequence). CDR3 size: 14 residues. V dropped 3 bases and J dropped 8 bases, with 14 bases sitting between them.

The rearrangement joins TRBV5-1 to TRBJ2-7; 8 bases are a match to TRBD1. Germline lookup yields CDR1 SGHRS and CDR2 YFSETQ. With 4 bases clipped from V and 0 bases from J, the junction kept 9 bases outside the gene matches. The CDR3 covers 16 residues. CDR3 in DNA: TGCGCCAGCAGCCCTTACACAGGGGGGAGCTCCTACGAGCAGTACTTC. This sequence encodes CASSPYTGGSSYEQYF.

This chain uses TRBV5-1 with TRBJ2-7; D is unclear. Trimming cost V 0 bases and J 2 bases, with 12 bases left between them. This CDR3 has 15 amino acids. Looked up from germline, CDR1 is SGHRS and CDR2 is YFSETQ. The DNA for the CDR3 is TGCGCCAGCAGCTTGGCCCGGGTAGAGGCCTACGAGCAGTACTTC. This sequence encodes CASSLARVEAYEQYF.

This chain uses TRBV27 with TRBJ1-1; D remains unclear. This CDR3 has 15 residues. The V end was cut by 3 bases, the J end by 7 bases, with 18 bases between. Germline V gene data show CDR1 as MNHEY and CDR2 as SMNVEV (reference sequence). Here the CDR3 reads CASSFTSNPRHEAFF. The CDR3 coding sequence is TGTGCCAGCAGTTTTACTTCGAACCCCCGCCATGAAGCTTTCTTT.

This chain connects TRBV6-5 to TRBJ2-5, with 8 nucleotides matching TRBD1. This CDR3 is 15 amino acids long. The V gene end was trimmed by 2 bases and the J gene end by 5 bases; junction bases not matched to a gene: 7. Germline V CDR1 and CDR2: MNHEY, SVGAGI. CDR3 amino acids: CASSYKSGGGETQYF. The CDR3 DNA is TGTGCCAGCAGTTACAAGTCAGGGGGCGGGGAGACCCAGTACTTC.

The genes are TRBV5-1 and TRBJ2-2; unclear D gene. Germline loops: CDR1 SGHRS, CDR2 YFSETQ. Trimming pared 4 bases from V and 0 bases from J, leaving 4 bases between. The CDR3 extends over 13 amino acids. CDR3 protein: CASSTPNTGELFF. CDR3 nucleotides: TGCGCCAGCAGCACTCCGAACACCGGGGAGCTGTTTTTT.

V usage is TRBV5-1 and J usage is TRBJ2-7, with 8 bases identical to TRBD1. V lost 0 bases to trimming and J lost 7 bases; unmatched junction nucleotides: 12. CDR1 SGHRS and CDR2 YFSETQ come from the germline V gene. The CDR3 consists of 16 residues. The CDR3 region is CASSLDGTGRSGEQYF. CDR3 sequence (DNA): TGCGCCAGCAGCTTGGATGGGACAGGCCGATCCGGAGAGCAGTACTTC.

V gene TRBV6-1 combines with J gene TRBJ1-2; D is undetermined. V was cut by 0 bases and J by 0 bases, with 11 bases left in between. CDR3 length: 16 residues. CDR1 is MNHNS and CDR2 is SASEGT in the germline V gene. CDR3 in amino acids: CASSEALLGANYGYTF. The CDR3 coding sequence is TGTGCCAGCAGTGAAGCGCTTCTAGGAGCTAACTATGGCTACACCTTC.